This T cell receptor beta chain was profiled in a study of long-term antiretroviral therapy in people with HIV. Running of the v3.0 immunoSEQ assay took place at survey level. For every sample, sequencing targeted roughly 40,000-50,000 T-cell genomes. TCRdb's copy holds only in-frame clones and misses some; the assay was immunoSEQ multiplex PCR. The data contain 25,000 to 35,000 clones, approximately 96% of them singletons. Per individual, the PBMC samples numbered at least one pre-ART and at least two post-ART. United States facilities provided treatment to all participants with HIV. V was clipped by 6 bases and J by 4 bases; unmatched bases: 9. Germline values: CDR1 MNHEY, CDR2 SVGAGI. This CDR3 has 15 residues. General study results and limits: Repertoire composition at all time points was dominated by clones that had expanded before ART.

With respect to this clone: Its antigen is not identified.

The clonotype was recovered from a man aged 25-40 years with HIV. Sequenced material: unsorted PBMCs, taken around 6.6 years after starting antiretroviral therapy. This chain uses TRBV6-5 with TRBJ1-5; 7 nucleotides line up with TRBD1. CDR3 in amino acids: CASSEQGRLNQPQHF. CDR3 coding DNA: TGTGCCAGCAGCGAACAGGGGCGGTTAAATCAGCCCCAGCATTTT.